Listed here are 32 T cell receptor beta chains from one sample, sequenced in a study of blood T cell repertoires in COVID-19. Profiled with immunoSEQ multiplex PCR; TCRdb holds only in-frame clones, not every one. The sample shows about 42,000 clones, nearly 90% of them seen only once. The sequenced sample consisted of peripheral blood. These receptors originate from a human donor in a cohort sampled during active COVID-19.

The chain links TRBV18 to TRBJ2-3, with D perhaps TRBD1 (5 bases). Trimming pared 4 bases from V and 2 bases from J, leaving 16 bases between. Germline V gives CDR1 KGHSH, CDR2 LQKENI. The CDR3 spans 16 residues. The CDR3 loop is CASSLNPTVHTDTQYF. DNA of the CDR3: TGTGCCAGCTCACTTAATCCGACAGTCCACACAGATACGCAGTATTTT.

V usage is TRBV27 and J usage is TRBJ2-6, with D possibly being TRBD2 (5 bases). Trimming took 0 bases from V and 0 from J, leaving 12 bases between them. Germline V CDR1 and CDR2: MNHEY, SMNVEV (reference sequence). The CDR3 is made up of 18 amino acids. CDR3: CASSLSNGVPSGANVLTF. In DNA form, the CDR3 reads TGTGCCAGCAGTTTATCCAACGGGGTGCCCTCTGGGGCCAACGTCCTGACTTTC.

CDR3: CSVPGGETQYF. CDR3 sequence (DNA): TGCAGCGTTCCAGGGGGGGAGACCCAGTACTTC. V gene TRBV29-1 combines with J gene TRBJ2-5; maybe TRBD1 (7 bases). Germline loops: CDR1 SQVTM, CDR2 ANQGSEA. The length of the CDR3 is 11 residues. V lost 5 bases and J lost 5, with 9 bases in between.

The CDR3 bases are TGTGCCAGCAGCCCACTTTTTTACCGGGGGGGCAAAACAGATACGCAGTATTTT. Translation: CASSPLFYRGGKTDTQYF. The V call is TRBV3-1 (or the pseudogene TRBV3-2), the J call TRBJ2-3; TRBD2 matches 8 bases. Germline assignment: CDR1 LGHDT and CDR2 YNNKEL (reference sequence). J gave up 3 bases and V 4 bases, and 15 bases lay outside the gene matches. The CDR3 spans 18 residues.

J is TRBJ2-1 and V is TRBV27, with TRBD2 identical over 14 bases. V lost 5 bases, J lost 7 bases, and 4 bases stayed unmatched. The CDR3 loop spans 15 amino acids. Germline CDR1 is MNHEY and CDR2 is SMNVEV (reference sequence). The CDR3 region is CASSPGTSGRNEQFF. The CDR3 DNA sequence: TGTGCCAGCAGTCCCGGGACTAGCGGGAGAAATGAGCAGTTCTTC.

By sample fraction, this clone is medium-sized. This chain links TRBV10-3 with TRBJ2-1, with D perhaps TRBD2 (6 bases). This CDR3 comprises 12 residues. CDR1 ENHRY and CDR2 SYGVKD come from the germline V gene. V lost 11 bases to trimming and J lost 10 bases, with 18 bases between them. CDR3: CAASGAGPEQFF. As DNA, the CDR3 is TGTGCCGCCTCCGGGGCGGGACCAGAGCAGTTCTTC.

The chain has TRBV21-1 and TRBJ1-3; the table gives TRBD1 as D, unverified against the DNA. TRBV21-1 constitutes a pseudogene. This CDR3 comprises 20 residues. The CDR3, as DNA: TGTGCCAGCAGCATCCCCCCGGGACATTCGCACCCCTGTAGGCTAAACACCATATATTTT. It translates to CASSIPPGHSHPCRLNTIYF.

As to this clone: The same CDR3 also results from other DNA sequences found in this sample. The chain uses TRBV6-1 and TRBJ2-7, with D uncertain. Germline CDR1 MNHNS, CDR2 SASEGT. Trimming left V 2 bases short and J 0 bases short, with 2 bases between. The CDR3 has 12 residues. This CDR3 is CASSEHSYEQYF. CDR3 nucleotides: TGTGCCAGCAGTGAACACTCCTACGAGCAGTACTTC.

The V and J genes are TRBV4-1 and TRBJ2-1; D uncertain. The V end was cut by 1 base, the J end by 5 bases, with 3 bases between. Germline V gives CDR1 MGHRA, CDR2 YSYEKL. The CDR3 is made up of 12 amino acids. CDR3 residues: CASSQVNNEQFF. The CDR3 DNA is TGCGCCAGCAGCCAAGTCAACAATGAGCAGTTCTTC.

V and J are TRBV7-2 and TRBJ2-7, with 9 bases lining up with TRBD1. This CDR3 comprises 15 residues. V trimming: 1 base; J trimming: 2 bases; junction bases outside the gene matches: 3. Germline values: CDR1 SGHTA, CDR2 FQGNSA. This CDR3 reads CASSLVGTGTYEQYF. CDR3 DNA sequence: TGTGCCAGCAGCTTAGTTGGGACAGGGACCTACGAGCAGTACTTC.

The genes are TRBV11-2 and TRBJ2-5, with D perhaps matching TRBD2 (6 bases). V was shortened by 4 bases and J by 5 bases, with 11 bases between the two germline ends. CDR3 size: 13 residues. Germline CDR1 SGHAT, CDR2 FQNNGV. The CDR3 region is CASSSSVEETQYF. CDR3 nucleotides: TGTGCCAGCAGCTCTAGCGTGGAGGAGACCCAGTACTTC.

The CDR3 bases are TGTGCCAGCAGTATGGACAGGGAGTACGAGCAGTACTTC. Amino acids: CASSMDREYEQYF. The chain carries TRBV6-5 and TRBJ2-7; TRBD1 agrees at 8 bases. V gave up 5 bases and J gave up 4 bases; unmatched junction bases: 4. The CDR3 spans 13 residues. Germline V gene lookup returns CDR1 MNHEY and CDR2 SVGAGI.

The CDR3 region has the DNA TGTGCCAGCAGCTTAGGTCTTCCTGGGACAGGGGCCAACGTCCTGACTTTC. Protein product: CASSLGLPGTGANVLTF. V is TRBV7-9 and J is TRBJ2-6; D is possibly TRBD1 (6 bases). The ends were cut back, 1 base at V and 4 bases at J, with 14 bases in the middle. CDR3 length: 17 amino acids. CDR1 is SEHNR and CDR2 is FQNEAQ in the germline V gene (reference sequence).

This clone was seen just once. The chain recombines TRBV20-1 with TRBJ2-5; 7 bases are a match to TRBD2. Germline V gives CDR1 DFQATT, CDR2 SNEGSKA (reference sequence). This CDR3 has 14 amino acids. V lost 3 bases to trimming and J lost 3 bases; unmatched junction nucleotides: 7. CDR3 nucleotide sequence: TGCAGTGCTAGTAGGGAGGGTATAGAAGAGACCCAGTACTTC. It encodes CSASREGIEETQYF.

The chain uses TRBV19 and TRBJ1-1; D gene uncertain. The CDR3 extends over 14 amino acids. V was pared by 7 bases and J by 5 bases, with 17 bases between. From germline, CDR1 is LNHDA and CDR2 SQIVND (reference sequence). The DNA of the CDR3 is TGTGCCAGTACCACGCTACCCACGGGTACTGAAGCTTTCTTT. Its protein product is CASTTLPTGTEAFF.

V gene TRBV6-6 combines with J gene TRBJ2-7; D is perhaps TRBD1 (6 bases). CDR1 and CDR2 (germline): MNHNY, SVGAGI (reference sequence). The CDR3 length is 14 residues. Trimming took 0 bases from V and 7 from J, leaving 13 bases between them. In nucleotides, the CDR3 is TGTGCCAGCAGTTACTCTTCAGGGGCCGGGGAGCAGTACTTC. As protein: CASSYSSGAGEQYF.

The chain joins TRBV5-1 to TRBJ2-7; TRBD1 agrees at 8 bases. The V segment lost 4 bases and the J segment 3 bases; nucleotides outside the gene matches: 6. The CDR3 runs 14 residues. Germline lookup yields CDR1 SGHRS and CDR2 YFSETQ. CDR3 loop: CASSQGQVHYEQYF. In DNA form, the CDR3 reads TGCGCCAGCAGCCAGGGACAGGTTCACTACGAGCAGTACTTC.

The chain is built from TRBV29-1 and TRBJ1-2; D unresolved. The CDR3 has 18 amino acids. CDR1 and CDR2 from the germline V gene are SQVTM and ANQGSEA. CDR3 protein: CASTSQVVSPGFNYGYTF. The CDR3 DNA follows: TGCGCCTCAACGAGCCAGGTGGTTAGTCCGGGATTTAACTATGGCTACACCTTC.

V is TRBV2 and J is TRBJ2-5; tentatively, D is TRBD1 (5 bases). The CDR3 sequence is 14 residues long. The germline V gene has CDR1 SNHLY and CDR2 FYNNEI. Trimming took off 5 bases at V and 5 bases at J, with 15 bases between the two ends. For the CDR3, the DNA is TGTGCCAGCAGTTTTGACAGACTCCAGGAGACCCAGTACTTC. Amino acids: CASSFDRLQETQYF.

This chain links TRBV30 with TRBJ1-2; D is undetermined. The germline CDR1 and CDR2 sequences are GTSNPN and SVGIG (reference sequence). Trimming removed 2 bases at V and 8 bases at J, with 24 bases between. The CDR3 contains 16 residues. The DNA of the CDR3 is TGTGCCTGGAGTCCCTTTTGGCCCACCTCGTGGTCGGGCTACACCTTC. It specifies CAWSPFWPTSWSGYTF.

The chain uses TRBV29-1 and TRBJ2-1; TRBD2 might be the D (5 bases). Looked up from germline, CDR1 is SQVTM and CDR2 is ANQGSEA. V gave up 0 bases and J gave up 12 bases, with 12 bases separating them. CDR3 length: 12 residues. The CDR3: CSVEDRRTPQFF. CDR3 sequence (DNA): TGCAGCGTTGAAGATCGCCGGACTCCGCAGTTCTTC.

The chain uses TRBV5-4 and TRBJ2-5; 7 bases are a match to TRBD1. CDR1 is SGHNT and CDR2 is YYREEE in the germline V gene (reference sequence). The ends lost 4 bases at V and 1 base at J; junction bases unmatched: 4. This CDR3 spans 14 amino acids. Written as DNA, the CDR3 is TGTGCCAGCAGCCAGACAGGGAGCCAAGAGACCCAGTACTTC. Its translation: CASSQTGSQETQYF.

This clone was seen only once. The chain links TRBV6-5 to TRBJ1-5; D unresolved. This CDR3 spans 13 amino acids. Per germline, CDR1 MNHEY and CDR2 SVGAGI. The V and J ends lost 6 bases and 6 bases respectively, with 12 bases between them. For the CDR3, the DNA is TGTGCCAGCAGCCCCGGACTGATTCAGCCCCAGCATTTT. Encoded protein: CASSPGLIQPQHF.

The chain uses TRBV29-1 and TRBJ1-1; D may be TRBD1 (6 bases). This CDR3 is built from 13 residues. The germline V and J ends were trimmed by 2 bases and 8 bases, with 15 bases remaining between them. Germline V lookup: CDR1 SQVTM, CDR2 ANQGSEA. CDR3 sequence: CSVEITYRAEAFF. As DNA, the CDR3 is TGCAGCGTTGAAATCACCTACAGGGCGGAAGCTTTCTTT.

The chain is built from TRBV19 and TRBJ2-7; D not resolved. The CDR3 is 12 residues long. Germline CDR1 reads LNHDA; CDR2 reads SQIVND (reference sequence). The ends were cut back, 4 bases at V and 6 bases at J, with 10 bases in the middle. The CDR3 loop reads CASSNHGGEQYF. Here the CDR3 DNA reads TGTGCCAGTAGTAATCACGGCGGCGAGCAGTACTTC.

V gene TRBV5-4 combines with J gene TRBJ2-5; TRBD1 matches 8 bases. The CDR3 contains 13 residues. J lost 6 bases, V lost 0 bases, and 1 base had no gene match. Per the germline V gene, CDR1 is SGHNT and CDR2 is YYREEE (reference sequence). CDR3 DNA sequence: TGTGCCAGCAGCTTGGACAGGGGGAAGACCCAGTACTTC. Protein: CASSLDRGKTQYF.

The rearrangement uses TRBV7-9 and TRBJ2-7; D remains unclear. The CDR3 is 11 amino acids. The V and J ends lost 3 bases and 4 bases respectively, with 4 bases between them. Germline V gene data show CDR1 as SEHNR and CDR2 as FQNEAQ (reference sequence). Written as DNA, the CDR3 is TGTGCCAGCAGCTTGTCTTACGAGCAGTACTTC. Translating gives CASSLSYEQYF. Supplemented by reference TRBV7-9 and TRBJ2-7, the full variable domain reads DTGVSQNPRHKITKRGQNVTFRCDPISEHNRLYWYRQTLGQGPEFLTYFQNEAQLEKSRLLSDRFSAERPKGSFSTLEIQRTEQGDSAMYLCASSLSYEQYFGPGTRLTVT.

The chain uses TRBV25-1 and TRBJ2-1; 8 bases align to TRBD1. CDR1 and CDR2 (germline): MGHDK, SYGVNS. The trim removed 7 bases at V and 6 bases at J, leaving 5 bases unmatched. This CDR3 has 13 amino acids. In DNA form, the CDR3 reads TGTGCCAGCAACAGGGGGGCTCTCAATGAGCAGTTCTTC. Its protein product is CASNRGALNEQFF.

V is TRBV2 and J is TRBJ1-3; D remains unclear. Trimming pared 7 bases from V and 1 base from J, leaving 11 bases between. Germline CDR1 and CDR2: SNHLY and FYNNEI. This CDR3 is built from 14 residues. For the CDR3, the DNA is TGTGCCAGCATGGGCAGCTCATCTGGAAACACCATATATTTT. Translation gives CASMGSSSGNTIYF.

This chain connects TRBV3-1 (or the pseudogene TRBV3-2) to TRBJ1-2; 8 bases line up with TRBD1. V shed 4 bases, J shed 7 bases, and the junction held 14 bases outside the gene matches. CDR1 and CDR2 from the germline V gene are LGHDT and YNNKEL (reference sequence). There are 16 residues in the CDR3. The DNA for the CDR3 is TGTGCCAGCAGCCTCACGGATCAGGGGGCGGGCAGTGGCTACACCTTC. This sequence encodes CASSLTDQGAGSGYTF.

The CDR3 DNA follows: TGTGCCAGCAGTTTACGGGGGAGCACTGAAGCTTTCTTT. Its protein is CASSLRGSTEAFF. V usage is TRBV27 and J usage is TRBJ1-1; D possibly corresponds to TRBD1 (5 bases). V shed 2 bases and J shed 4 bases, with 8 bases lying between them. The CDR3 is 13 amino acids. Germline CDR1 and CDR2: MNHEY and SMNVEV (reference sequence).

A few counts support this clone. V is TRBV7-8 and J is TRBJ2-7, with D tentatively TRBD1 (6 bases). Germline CDR1 SGHVS, CDR2 FQNEAQ. The CDR3 is 14 amino acids. Trimming took 7 bases from V and 0 from J, leaving 13 bases between them. In DNA form, the CDR3 reads TGTGCCAGCACCTCCGGGACACTCTCCTACGAGCAGTACTTC. Its translation is CASTSGTLSYEQYF.